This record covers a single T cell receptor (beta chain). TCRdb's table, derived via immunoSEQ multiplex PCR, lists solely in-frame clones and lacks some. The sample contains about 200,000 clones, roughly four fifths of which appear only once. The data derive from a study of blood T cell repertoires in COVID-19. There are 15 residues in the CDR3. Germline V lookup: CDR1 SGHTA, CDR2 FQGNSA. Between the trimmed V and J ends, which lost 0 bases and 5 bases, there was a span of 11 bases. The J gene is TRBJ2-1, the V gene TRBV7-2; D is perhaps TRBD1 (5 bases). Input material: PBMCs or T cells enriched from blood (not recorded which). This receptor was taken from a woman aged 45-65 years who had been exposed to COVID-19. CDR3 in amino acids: CASSLARGKHNEQFF. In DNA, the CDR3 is TGTGCCAGCAGCTTAGCTAGGGGAAAGCACAATGAGCAGTTCTTC. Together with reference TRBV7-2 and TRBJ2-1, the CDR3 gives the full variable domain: GAGVSQSPSNKVTEKGKDVELRCDPISGHTALYWYRQSLGQGLEFLIYFQGNSAPDKSGLPSDRFSAERTGGSVSTLTIQRTQQEDSAVYLCASSLARGKHNEQFFGPGTRLTVL.